Below, 20 T cell receptor beta chains from the same sample are listed, as sequenced in a study of CD8 T cells in ankylosing spondylitis. TCRdb fed the 5' RACE reads into MiXCR, producing one record per CDR3 protein. The profile shows about 160,000 distinct CDR3 sequences, 9.8% of them singletons. The sequencing input was blood, either unsorted or a sorted T cell fraction (not recorded which). The receptors shown here come from a female donor with ankylosing spondylitis or in good health (not recorded which).

The genes are TRBV12-3 or TRBV12-4 and TRBJ2-2; weak D call: TRBD1 (6 bases). The V gene lost 10 bases and the J gene lost 7 bases, with 19 bases spanning the gap. The CDR3 sequence is 14 residues long. The CDR3 bases are TGTGCCACCACCCAGGGGCGGCGAAGCGGGGAGCTGTTTTTT. Its protein product is CATTQGRRSGELFF.

This clonotype was counted between two and nine times. For the CDR3, the DNA is TGTGCCAGCAGCTCGCGGGAGCACGACACAGATACGCAGTATTTT. Its protein is CASSSREHDTDTQYF. This rearrangement joins TRBV11-3 to TRBJ2-3, with TRBD2 matching 7 bases. V shed 4 bases, J shed 2 bases, and the junction held 6 bases outside the gene matches. The CDR3 loop spans 15 amino acids. Germline CDR1 reads SGHNT; CDR2 reads YENEEA.

This clonotype occurred once. J is TRBJ2-1 and V is TRBV7-6; D is possibly TRBD1 or TRBD2 (5 bases each). V lost 1 base and J 6 bases, leaving 7 bases between the germline ends. Per the germline V gene, CDR1 is SGHVS and CDR2 is FNYEAQ. This CDR3 is built from 13 residues. CDR3 in amino acids: CASSLDGTNEQFF. The CDR3 region has the DNA TGTGCCAGCAGCTTAGATGGGACCAATGAGCAGTTCTTC.

V and J are TRBV9 and TRBJ2-1, with D tentatively TRBD2 (7 bases). V lost 4 bases to trimming and J lost 5 bases, with 19 bases between them. Germline V gives CDR1 SGDLS, CDR2 YYNGEE. The CDR3 consists of 16 residues. CDR3 sequence reads: CASSPRGGGGHNEQFF. The CDR3 DNA follows: TGTGCCAGCAGCCCCCGGGGAGGGGGGGGGCACAATGAGCAGTTCTTC.

The J gene is TRBJ1-1, the V gene TRBV20-1; D unclear. Germline V gene lookup returns CDR1 DFQATT and CDR2 SNEGSKA (reference sequence). V lost 1 base and J 5 bases, leaving 11 bases between the germline ends. This CDR3 comprises 13 residues. CDR3 in amino acids: CSARVKGQTEAFF. As DNA, the CDR3 is TGCAGTGCTAGAGTGAAGGGTCAGACTGAAGCTTTCTTT.

This clonotype turned up a few times. The V and J genes are TRBV21-1 and TRBJ1-1; the DNA was not used to check the table's D call, TRBD1. TRBV21-1 is listed as a pseudogene. CDR3 length: 14 residues. CDR3 residues: CASSRQGGGTEAFF. The CDR3 nucleotides read TGTGCCAGCAGCAGACAGGGAGGTGGCACTGAAGCTTTCTTT.

This clonotype was recorded a few times. V gene TRBV9 combines with J gene TRBJ2-5, with D unresolved. This CDR3 spans 12 amino acids. Trimming pared 0 bases from V and 4 bases from J, leaving 4 bases between. In germline, CDR1 is SGDLS, CDR2 YYNGEE. The CDR3 DNA sequence: TGTGCCAGCAGCGTAGTAGGAGAGACCCAGTACTTC. As protein: CASSVVGETQYF.

The table lists this clonotype with a few counts. The V call is TRBV9, the J call TRBJ2-3, with 10 bases aligning to TRBD2. V was pared by 3 bases and J by 2 bases, with 9 bases of the junction left unmatched. This CDR3 has 17 residues. The germline CDR1 and CDR2 sequences are SGDLS and YYNGEE. Here the CDR3 DNA reads TGTGCCAGCAGCGCTCTAGCGGGAGATGGGGTCACAGATACGCAGTATTTT. This gives the protein CASSALAGDGVTDTQYF.

The table lists this clonotype with many counts. This chain uses TRBV9 with TRBJ2-7; TRBD1 agrees at 9 bases. There are 15 residues in the CDR3. J lost 5 bases, V lost 3 bases, and 9 bases had no gene match. Germline-derived CDR1 and CDR2 are SGDLS and YYNGEE. The CDR3 sequence: CASSATTGGYNEQYF. CDR3 DNA sequence: TGTGCCAGCAGCGCGACCACAGGGGGCTACAACGAGCAGTACTTC. The complete variable domain, with remaining parts taken from reference TRBV9 and TRBJ2-7, reads DSGVTQTPKHLITATGQRVTLRCSPRSGDLSVYWYQQSLDQGLQFLIQYYNGEERAKGNILERFSAQQFPDLHSELNLSSLELGDSALYFCASSATTGGYNEQYFGPGTRLTVT.

This clonotype was observed at least ten times. CDR3 residues: CASSSGQPQHF. In DNA, the CDR3 is TGTGCCAGCAGTTCTGGTCAGCCCCAGCATTTT. This chain joins TRBV12-3 or TRBV12-4 and TRBJ1-5, with D unresolved. The CDR3 covers 11 residues. Trimming took 4 bases from V and 6 from J, leaving 4 bases between them.

This sequence joins TRBV18 and TRBJ2-1, with TRBD2 identical over 9 bases. This CDR3 is built from 15 residues. Germline-derived CDR1 and CDR2 are KGHSH and LQKENI. V shed 6 bases, J shed 7 bases, and the junction held 10 bases outside the gene matches. CDR3 DNA sequence: TGTGCCAGCTCTCCGACGGGACTAGCATTGAATGAGCAGTTCTTC. The encoded protein is CASSPTGLALNEQFF. Based on the CDR3 plus reference TRBV18 and TRBJ2-1, the full variable domain is NAGVMQNPRHLVRRRGQEARLRCSPMKGHSHVYWYRQLPEEGLKFMVYLQKENIIDESGMPKERFSAEFPKEGPSILRIQQVVRGDSAAYFCASSPTGLALNEQFFGPGTRLTVL.

The chain joins TRBV9 to TRBJ1-1, with TRBD1 matching 7 bases. Losses at the gene ends were 4 bases for V and 4 bases for J; bases not matched to a gene: 10. Per the germline V gene, CDR1 is SGDLS and CDR2 is YYNGEE. This CDR3 comprises 15 residues. CDR3 in amino acids: CASSPQTGLVTEAFF. The CDR3, as DNA: TGTGCCAGCAGCCCACAGACAGGGTTGGTCACTGAAGCTTTCTTT.

The gene calls are TRBV7-9 and TRBJ2-1, with D tentatively TRBD2 (5 bases). The germline V and J ends were trimmed by 5 bases and 1 base, with 18 bases remaining between them. CDR3 length: 17 residues. The germline V gene has CDR1 SEHNR and CDR2 FQNEAQ (reference sequence). DNA for the CDR3: TGTGCCAGCAGCCTCTTGGGGAGTATGGGATCCTACAATGAGCAGTTCTTC. It translates to CASSLLGSMGSYNEQFF. Full variable domain (outside the CDR3, taken from reference TRBV7-9 and TRBJ2-1): DTGVSQNPRHKITKRGQNVTFRCDPISEHNRLYWYRQTLGQGPEFLTYFQNEAQLEKSRLLSDRFSAERPKGSFSTLEIQRTEQGDSAMYLCASSLLGSMGSYNEQFFGPGTRLTVL.

This clonotype was recorded a few times. The rearrangement joins TRBV12-3 or TRBV12-4 to TRBJ2-2, with D perhaps TRBD2 (7 bases). V gave up 6 bases and J gave up 2 bases, with 22 bases separating them. This CDR3 comprises 18 residues. CDR3 nucleotide sequence: TGTGCCAGCAGCCACGAAACGGGGGGCCGACTAAACACCGGGGAGCTGTTTTTT. It encodes CASSHETGGRLNTGELFF.

In this sample, this clonotype turned up many times. The chain links TRBV10-3 to TRBJ1-2, with TRBD1 identical over 8 bases. Germline V CDR1 and CDR2: ENHRY, SYGVKD. The CDR3 is 15 amino acids. V lost 0 bases and J lost 4; bases outside the gene matches: 4. The CDR3 coding sequence is TGTGCCATCAGTGAGTCCCAGGGGGCTATCTATGGCTACACCTTC. It encodes CAISESQGAIYGYTF.

The chain combines TRBV3-1 with TRBJ2-3; D gene uncertain. The germline gives CDR1 LGHDT, CDR2 YNNKEL (reference sequence). V dropped 0 bases and J dropped 0 bases, with 13 bases sitting between them. The CDR3 covers 17 residues. The CDR3 protein is CASSQDRFGHSTDTQYF. In nucleotides, the CDR3 is TGTGCCAGCAGCCAAGATCGGTTCGGCCATAGCACAGATACGCAGTATTTT.

This clonotype was recorded at least ten times. The V gene is TRBV29-1, the J gene TRBJ2-7, with D perhaps TRBD1 (6 bases). The germline V gene encodes CDR1 SQVTM and CDR2 ANQGSEA. Trimming stripped 4 bases from V and 7 bases from J, with 11 bases between. The CDR3 extends over 11 amino acids. Here the CDR3 reads CSVVSGVEQYF. The CDR3 DNA sequence: TGCAGCGTTGTTTCAGGGGTTGAGCAGTACTTC.

The chain links TRBV7-6 to TRBJ2-3, with D unresolved. The CDR3 consists of 14 residues. The V end lost 0 bases, the J end lost 3 bases, and 7 bases lay between the germline ends. CDR1 and CDR2 (germline): SGHVS, FNYEAQ. Written as DNA, the CDR3 is TGTGCCAGCAGCTTAGCGGACCGGACAGATACGCAGTATTTT. Translating gives CASSLADRTDTQYF.

The chain links TRBV5-6 to TRBJ1-5; D is undetermined. The CDR3 consists of 14 residues. Germline V lookup: CDR1 SGHDT, CDR2 YYEEEE. Trimming removed 4 bases from V and 0 bases from J, with 8 bases in between. For the CDR3, the DNA is TGTGCCAGCAGCCCGGGGTCTAGCAATCAGCCCCAGCATTTT. Translation gives CASSPGSSNQPQHF. Combining the CDR3 with reference TRBV5-6 and TRBJ1-5 gives the whole variable domain DAGVTQSPTHLIKTRGQQVTLRCSPKSGHDTVSWYQQALGQGPQFIFQYYEEEERQRGNFPDRFSGHQFPNYSSELNVNALLLGDSALYLCASSPGSSNQPQHFGDGTRLSIL.

The rearrangement joins TRBV11-1 to TRBJ2-7; the match to TRBD1 covers 9 bases. The CDR3 consists of 14 residues. The junction had 4 bases not matched to a gene; V was cut back by 4 bases and J by 3 bases. Per the germline V gene, CDR1 is SGHAT and CDR2 is FQDESV (reference sequence). The CDR3 protein is CASSWDRANYEQYF. CDR3 nucleotide sequence: TGTGCCAGCAGCTGGGACAGGGCTAACTACGAGCAGTACTTC. Variable domain in full (rest from reference TRBV11-1 and TRBJ2-7): EAEVAQSPRYKITEKSQAVAFWCDPISGHATLYWYRQILGQGPELLVQFQDESVVDDSQLPKDRFSAERLKGVDSTLKIQPAELGDSAMYLCASSWDRANYEQYFGPGTRLTVT.